What follows is one T cell receptor beta chain and its context. This sample is drawn from a study of early T cells in non-severe SARS-CoV-2 infection. In the study overall: Unpaired chains resulted from sequencing bulk RNA of unsorted whole blood.

TCRdb reprocessed the 5' RACE reads via MiXCR and lists one record per CDR3 protein. The table lists about 48,000 distinct CDR3 sequences, about 9.8% of them singletons. The source material was whole blood. This TCR came from an adult who was a healthcare worker with PCR-confirmed SARS-CoV-2 infection or an uninfected control (not recorded which).

The CDR3 protein is CSAGVRPGLVGYEQYF. The CDR3 region has the DNA TGCAGTGCTGGCGTCAGACCGGGACTAGTTGGGTACGAGCAGTACTTC. The genes are TRBV20-1 and TRBJ2-7, with 8 nucleotides matching TRBD2. The junction had 16 bases not matched to a gene; V was cut back by 5 bases and J by 4 bases. The length of the CDR3 is 16 residues. CDR1 is DFQATT, CDR2 SNEGSKA, per germline (reference sequence).